Reported below is one T cell receptor beta chain. The antigen is undetermined. The sample originates from a study of human T cells and chemical hapten exposure. Points from the study as a whole: Sensitizing to DPC left TCRs with a frequency above 1 in 1000 unaltered.

Germline assignment: CDR1 LGHNA and CDR2 YSLEER. The V and J ends lost 0 bases and 9 bases respectively, with 9 bases between them. The CDR3 contains 13 residues. As to time point: patch test 1, 2 weeks after DPC sensitization. As to treatment: therapeutic diphenylcyclopropenone sensitization with weekly scalp DPC. The template was total RNA from unfractionated whole blood. Authors' methods: TCRs per sample had a median of about 100,000 and ranged from roughly 23,224 to 700,000. MiXCR, run by TCRdb on the RACE reads, gives a single entry per CDR3 protein. The V and J calls shown here were made by TCRdb, not taken from the authors' results. The sample includes nearly 350,000 distinct CDR3 sequences, around 7% of them seen just once.

The input for sequencing was whole blood, taken in connection with sensitization to the hapten diphenylcyclopropenone (DPC). The chain recombines TRBV4-3 with TRBJ1-5, with D unclear. The sequence derives from a woman between 18 and 29 years old with alopecia areata. Some clones in this sample may be carry-over from other donors' samples. The CDR3: CASSQELGWPQHF. The CDR3 DNA is TGCGCCAGCAGCCAAGAATTGGGTTGGCCCCAGCATTTT.